This entry lists 30 T cell receptor beta chains sequenced from one sample in a study of post-analysis software for immune sequencing data. Notes on the study in general: Patients used roughly five TRBV segments, including TRBV5-6, TRBV5-1 and TRBV20-1, more often than controls.

Antigens for these TCRs are unknown. cDNA libraries of TCR beta carried unique molecular identifiers. TCRdb called the PCR reads again in MiXCR, with one record for every CDR3 protein. Here the sample spans roughly 800,000 distinct CDR3 sequences, roughly 58% being singletons. Sequenced sample: blood. Receptors originate from a girl between 5 and 17 years old with multiple sclerosis.

The chain combines TRBV7-9 with TRBJ1-1; D gene uncertain. This CDR3 spans 15 amino acids. Germline loops: CDR1 SEHNR, CDR2 FQNEAQ (reference sequence). V lost 5 bases and J 6 bases, leaving 19 bases between the germline ends. The CDR3 DNA sequence: TGTGCCAGCAGCCCACCAAACCGGGTCGGGGCTGAAGCTTTCTTT. Protein sequence: CASSPPNRVGAEAFF.

The V and J genes are TRBV27 and TRBJ2-7; D might be TRBD1 (6 bases). This CDR3 has 14 amino acids. The germline gives CDR1 MNHEY, CDR2 SMNVEV (reference sequence). Trimming stripped 4 bases from V and 0 bases from J, with 10 bases between. The CDR3 DNA follows: TGTGCCAGCAGTTCCTACAGGGACTCCTACGAGCAGTACTTC. Protein product: CASSSYRDSYEQYF.

The V call is TRBV9, the J call TRBJ2-1, with D possibly TRBD1 on 5 matching bases. From germline, CDR1 is SGDLS and CDR2 YYNGEE. Trimming removed 0 bases at V and 7 bases at J, with 11 bases between. The length of the CDR3 is 14 residues. CDR3 sequence (DNA): TGTGCCAGCAGCGTAGGAGGAAAGGGGAATGAGCAGTTCTTC. Encoded protein: CASSVGGKGNEQFF. Combining the CDR3 with reference TRBV9 and TRBJ2-1 gives the whole variable domain DSGVTQTPKHLITATGQRVTLRCSPRSGDLSVYWYQQSLDQGLQFLIQYYNGEERAKGNILERFSAQQFPDLHSELNLSSLELGDSALYFCASSVGGKGNEQFFGPGTRLTVL.

This sequence joins TRBV7-2 and TRBJ1-2; 7 bases are a match to TRBD1. Unmatched junction bases numbered 7, after V lost 3 bases and J lost 12 bases. This CDR3 has 12 residues. Germline V gene data show CDR1 as SGHTA and CDR2 as FQGNSA. CDR3 protein: CASSLAGTANTF. The CDR3 nucleotides are TGTGCCAGCAGCTTGGCCGGGACAGCGAACACCTTC.

The CDR3 DNA is TGTGCCCGCGGGTCGGCAGATACGCAGTATTTT. Its translation is CARGSADTQYF. The chain recombines TRBV2 with TRBJ2-3; tentatively, D is TRBD2 (5 bases). Deletions cut 11 bases from V and 4 bases from J, with 10 bases between. This CDR3 spans 11 amino acids. CDR1 is SNHLY, CDR2 FYNNEI, per germline. The full variable domain, with the rest looked up from reference TRBV2 and TRBJ2-3, is EPEVTQTPSHQVTQMGQEVILRCVPISNHLYFYWYRQILGQKVEFLVSFYNNEISEKSEIFDDQFSVERPDGSNFTLKIRSTKLEDSAMYFCARGSADTQYFGPGTRLTVL.

In its sample, this clonotype was seen a few times. J is TRBJ2-3 and V is TRBV29-1, with 9 nucleotides matching TRBD1. The CDR3 sequence is 13 residues long. Unmatched junction bases numbered 6, after V lost 6 bases and J lost 5 bases. Per the germline V gene, CDR1 is SQVTM and CDR2 is ANQGSEA. CDR3 amino acids: CSVLGQGEDTQYF. The CDR3, as DNA: TGCAGCGTCCTGGGACAGGGAGAAGATACGCAGTATTTT.

The rearrangement links TRBV15 to TRBJ2-5; TRBD2 matches at 8 bases. The last part of the DNA fits TRBJ2-7 better; the J call may be wrong. The CDR3 is 16 amino acids. Germline CDR1 is LNHNV and CDR2 is YYDKDF (reference sequence). The CDR3 spells CATSRDPGTRSHEQYF. The CDR3 DNA reads as TGTGCCACCAGCAGAGATCCCGGGACTAGGTCCCACGAGCAGTACTTC.

The chain recombines TRBV20-1 with TRBJ1-1; D is unclear. The germline V gene has CDR1 DFQATT and CDR2 SNEGSKA (reference sequence). The V gene lost 1 base and the J gene lost 3 bases, with 12 bases spanning the gap. This CDR3 has 14 residues. CDR3 protein: CSARGPPLDTEAFF. The CDR3, as DNA: TGCAGTGCTAGAGGACCCCCCCTGGACACTGAAGCTTTCTTT.

This chain uses TRBV20-1 with TRBJ2-2; D possibly corresponds to TRBD1 (5 bases). Looked up from germline, CDR1 is DFQATT and CDR2 is SNEGSKA (reference sequence). This CDR3 is 11 amino acids long. V was shortened by 3 bases and J by 9 bases, with 8 bases between the two germline ends. The CDR3: CSASWGRELFF. The CDR3 DNA sequence: TGCAGTGCTAGTTGGGGCCGGGAGCTGTTTTTT.

The J gene is TRBJ2-5, the V gene TRBV12-3 or TRBV12-4; D perhaps matches TRBD2 (5 bases). The V end lost 1 base, the J end lost 9 bases, and 12 bases lay between the germline ends. The CDR3 has 13 amino acids. The chain's CDR3 is CASSLGLATPQYF. The CDR3 region has the DNA TGTGCCAGCAGTTTAGGGCTAGCAACCCCCCAGTACTTC.

Only a few counts were recorded for this clonotype. V usage is TRBV10-1 and J usage is TRBJ1-1, with a possible D match to TRBD1 (6 bases). Germline V gene sequence: CDR1 WNHNN, CDR2 SYGVQD (reference sequence). V was clipped by 3 bases and J by 1 base, with 6 bases between them. This CDR3 contains 13 residues. Here the CDR3 reads CASSEQGNTEAFF. CDR3 nucleotides: TGCGCCAGCAGTGAACAGGGGAACACTGAAGCTTTCTTT.

V usage is TRBV12-3 or TRBV12-4 and J usage is TRBJ2-5, with D perhaps TRBD1 (6 bases). Between the trimmed V and J ends, which lost 3 bases and 5 bases, there was a span of 10 bases. This CDR3 region has 13 residues. The CDR3 loop reads CASSLGHLETQYF. The DNA of the CDR3 is TGTGCCAGCAGTTTGGGACATTTGGAGACCCAGTACTTC.

This sequence joins TRBV5-5 and TRBJ2-1; D is unclear. The germline V gene encodes CDR1 SGHKS and CDR2 YYEKEE (reference sequence). The CDR3 runs 15 residues. V dropped 0 bases and J dropped 4 bases, with 11 bases sitting between them. The CDR3 region has the DNA TGTGCCAGCAGCTTGGAGGTAACGGCGTACAATGAGCAGTTCTTC. Protein sequence: CASSLEVTAYNEQFF.

The rearrangement links TRBV12-5 to TRBJ1-5; D unresolved. Germline lookup yields CDR1 LGHNT and CDR2 FRNRAP. CDR3 length: 13 amino acids. Trimming removed 8 bases from V and 5 bases from J, with 13 bases in between. The CDR3 sequence: CASRIGVDQPQHF. DNA for the CDR3: TGTGCTAGTCGAATCGGGGTCGATCAGCCCCAGCATTTT.

This clonotype was counted a few times. The chain is built from TRBV27 and TRBJ2-3; 9 bases fit TRBD2. Germline CDR1 reads MNHEY; CDR2 reads SMNVEV (reference sequence). After removal of 8 bases from V and 2 bases from J, the junction contained 8 bases not matched to a gene. The CDR3 runs to 15 residues. CDR3 nucleotide sequence: TGTGCCAGCCCCCGACTAGCGGACTACACAGATACGCAGTATTTT. This encodes CASPRLADYTDTQYF.

This clonotype was seen only a few times. V usage is TRBV3-1 and J usage is TRBJ1-2; D may be TRBD1 (5 bases). CDR1 and CDR2 from the germline V gene are LGHDT and YNNKEL (reference sequence). The V end lost 5 bases, the J end lost 2 bases, and 9 bases lay between the germline ends. CDR3 size: 13 residues. The DNA of the CDR3 is TGTGCCAGCAGCACGGGACTGAACTATGGCTACACCTTC. Amino acid sequence: CASSTGLNYGYTF. The entire variable domain, with the rest obtained from reference TRBV3-1 and TRBJ1-2, is as follows: DTAVSQTPKYLVTQMGNDKSIKCEQNLGHDTMYWYKQDSKKFLKIMFSYNNKELIINETVPNRFSPKSPDKAHLNLHINSLELGDSAVYFCASSTGLNYGYTFGSGTRLTVV.

This clonotype was detected ten times or more. The V and J genes are TRBV29-1 and TRBJ2-7; 7 nucleotides line up with TRBD1. There are 12 residues in the CDR3. V trimming: 7 bases; J trimming: 5 bases; junction bases outside the gene matches: 8. Germline assignment: CDR1 SQVTM and CDR2 ANQGSEA. The CDR3 coding sequence is TGCAGCGCCCTCGACAGGGCCGACGAGCAGTACTTC. Protein sequence: CSALDRADEQYF.

This clonotype was seen only once. The gene calls are TRBV5-1 and TRBJ2-3; perhaps TRBD1 as D (6 bases). V lost 7 bases, J lost 4 bases, and 16 bases lay in between. This CDR3 contains 14 residues. Germline V gene sequence: CDR1 SGHRS, CDR2 YFSETQ. CDR3 nucleotide sequence: TGCGCCAGCCGCCCAGGGGTGGGCCCAGATACGCAGTATTTT. Its protein is CASRPGVGPDTQYF.

V and J are TRBV6-5 and TRBJ1-1; D is unclear. Germline V CDR1 and CDR2: MNHEY, SVGAGI. V lost 6 bases and J lost 2, with 13 bases in between. The CDR3 sequence is 14 residues long. CDR3 amino acids: CASRSPGSNTEAFF. The CDR3 nucleotides read TGTGCCAGCAGATCTCCGGGAAGTAACACTGAAGCTTTCTTT.

A few counts support this clonotype. The chain is built from TRBV25-1 and TRBJ1-2; a possible D gene is TRBD1 (5 bases). This CDR3 is 15 amino acids long. Trimming pared 4 bases from V and 8 bases from J, leaving 20 bases between. Germline assignment: CDR1 MGHDK and CDR2 SYGVNS. The CDR3 is CASSVQGRDFRGYTF. For the CDR3, the DNA is TGTGCCAGCAGTGTTCAAGGCCGGGACTTTAGAGGCTACACCTTC.

This clonotype was picked up a small number of times. The V call is TRBV20-1, the J call TRBJ2-7; 10 bases fit TRBD2. From germline, CDR1 is DFQATT and CDR2 SNEGSKA (reference sequence). The CDR3 sequence is 14 residues long. Germline trimming cut 5 bases from V and 0 bases from J; bases unmatched to any gene: 4. CDR3 amino acids: CSALLAGVSYEQYF. The CDR3 bases are TGCAGTGCTCTCCTAGCGGGGGTCTCCTACGAGCAGTACTTC.

This chain connects TRBV15 to TRBJ2-1, with no clear D. This CDR3 has 11 residues. With 5 bases removed from V and 4 bases from J, the gap between germline ends came to 3 bases. CDR1 is LNHNV, CDR2 YYDKDF, per germline (reference sequence). The CDR3 sequence is CATSRYNEQFF. The CDR3 nucleotides are TGTGCCACCAGCCGTTACAATGAGCAGTTCTTC.

This clonotype showed up just a few times. The chain employs TRBV29-1 and TRBJ2-5, with 8 bases that match TRBD2. Trimming took 3 bases from V and 5 from J; bases not matched to a gene: 11. The germline CDR1 and CDR2 sequences are SQVTM and ANQGSEA. The CDR3 runs to 15 residues. CDR3 loop: CSVDRTSPMKETQYF. CDR3 sequence (DNA): TGCAGCGTTGATCGGACTAGCCCCATGAAGGAGACCCAGTACTTC.

The table lists this clonotype with a few counts. The chain combines TRBV29-1 with TRBJ1-6; D unclear. Deletions cut 6 bases from V and 8 bases from J, with 14 bases between. The CDR3 loop spans 13 amino acids. Germline CDR1 is SQVTM and CDR2 is ANQGSEA. Here the CDR3 reads CSVSVGIDSPLHF. The CDR3 bases are TGCAGCGTATCGGTCGGGATTGATTCACCCCTCCACTTT.

This clonotype was counted between two and nine times. The chain links TRBV7-2 to TRBJ1-2, with D tentatively TRBD1 (5 bases). The CDR3 is 14 residues long. CDR1 is SGHTA, CDR2 FQGNSA, per germline. Trimming took off 5 bases at V and 4 bases at J, with 14 bases between the two ends. CDR3 nucleotide sequence: TGTGCCAGCAGCCCCCGGGGGGGATTCTATGGCTACACCTTC. Encoded protein: CASSPRGGFYGYTF.

This clonotype was detected a few times. The genes are TRBV27 and TRBJ2-1; the D call may be TRBD1 or TRBD2 (5 bases each). The CDR3 runs 15 residues. The germline V gene encodes CDR1 MNHEY and CDR2 SMNVEV (reference sequence). The germline V and J ends were trimmed by 6 bases and 6 bases, with 18 bases remaining between them. The DNA for the CDR3 is TGTGCCAGCAGCCTGGGGGTTGCCCGAGGCAATGAGCAGTTCTTC. Its protein product is CASSLGVARGNEQFF.

The chain employs TRBV10-3 and TRBJ2-1; 8 nucleotides agree with TRBD2. The CDR3 loop spans 14 amino acids. Germline V lookup: CDR1 ENHRY, CDR2 SYGVKD. Trimming removed 6 bases from V and 0 bases from J; junction bases left unmatched: 1. The CDR3 coding sequence is TGTGCCATCAGGCGGGAGGACTCCTACAATGAGCAGTTCTTC. Its protein product is CAIRREDSYNEQFF.

The table lists this clonotype with a few counts. The V and J genes are TRBV6-2 or TRBV6-3 and TRBJ2-3; TRBD2 aligns across 12 bases. Germline V lookup: CDR1 MNHEY, CDR2 SVGEGT. The CDR3 has 16 amino acids. The ends lost 2 bases at V and 7 bases at J; junction bases unmatched: 7. In nucleotides, the CDR3 is TGTGCCAGCAGTTACCCAGCTAGCGGGAGGGCCCATACGCAGTATTTT. This codes for CASSYPASGRAHTQYF.

This chain connects TRBV29-1 to TRBJ2-1; TRBD2 agrees at 9 bases. CDR1 is SQVTM and CDR2 is ANQGSEA in the germline V gene. Losses at the gene ends were 8 bases for V and 3 bases for J; bases not matched to a gene: 5. CDR3 length equals 13 residues. The DNA of the CDR3 is TGCAGCTTTTCTAGCGGGGTCTACAATGAGCAGTTCTTC. Translating gives CSFSSGVYNEQFF.

The CDR3 nucleotides are TGCGCCAGCAGTGAGGGTAGCGGACCTATTACAGATACGCAGTATTTT. Amino acids: CASSEGSGPITDTQYF. The chain is built from TRBV10-1 and TRBJ2-3, with D possibly TRBD2 on 6 matching bases. Germline assignment: CDR1 WNHNN and CDR2 SYGVQD (reference sequence). The V end was cut by 2 bases, the J end by 3 bases, with 15 bases between. CDR3 length equals 16 residues.